This passage covers 32 T cell receptor beta chains from one sample sequenced in a study of cytomegalovirus exposure and HLA in healthy donors. 60 Vbeta and 13 Jbeta primers were used in PCR. Libraries were prepared by immunoSEQ multiplex PCR; TCRdb keeps only in-frame clonotypes and omits some of them. The sample lists about 140,000 clones, 79% occurring once. The source material was PBMCs. The receptors come from a man aged 40-55 years in good health and CMV-seropositive.

The rearrangement uses TRBV2 and TRBJ1-5, with 7 positions matching TRBD1. Per germline, CDR1 SNHLY and CDR2 FYNNEI. The CDR3 consists of 14 residues. The J segment lost 15 bases and the V segment lost 6 bases, leaving 17 bases of the junction unmatched. The CDR3 bases are TGTGCCAGCAGAGGAGGGGGCAATCAGTGGGATTGGCATTTT. Translated: CASRGGGNQWDWHF.

This clone was seen a handful of times. The junction differs from germline at one of its ends, possibly a read error. The V and J genes are TRBV19 and TRBJ2-7; TRBD2 matches 7 bases. Per germline, CDR1 LNHDA and CDR2 SQIVND (reference sequence). The CDR3 contains 14 residues. CDR3 DNA sequence: TGTGCCAGTAGTATAGATCTAGGACTAGGGCGGATGAACTTC. Amino acid sequence: CASSIDLGLGRMNF.

V usage is TRBV19 and J usage is TRBJ1-3, with TRBD1 as a possible D gene (5 bases). The CDR3 runs to 16 residues. Looked up from germline, CDR1 is LNHDA and CDR2 is SQIVND (reference sequence). The ends were cut back, 3 bases at V and 0 bases at J, with 12 bases in the middle. This CDR3 reads CASSIPGGGSGNTIYF. The CDR3 nucleotides are TGTGCCAGTAGTATCCCCGGGGGGGGCTCTGGAAACACCATATATTTT.

This rearrangement joins TRBV11-3 to TRBJ2-1, with D possibly being TRBD2 (5 bases). Germline V lookup: CDR1 SGHNT, CDR2 YENEEA. Trimming took 1 base from V and 8 from J, leaving 9 bases between them. There are 13 residues in the CDR3. The CDR3 nucleotides are TGTGCCAGCAGCTTAGTATGGCGGGATGAGCAGTTCTTC. This codes for CASSLVWRDEQFF.

J is TRBJ2-1 and V is TRBV18; 8 bases align to TRBD2. Germline lookup yields CDR1 KGHSH and CDR2 LQKENI. J was trimmed by 9 bases and V by 3 bases; bases with no gene match: 7. This CDR3 region has 14 residues. CDR3 loop: CASSPAGLVTEQFF. The CDR3 DNA reads TGTGCCAGCTCACCGGCGGGACTAGTAACTGAGCAGTTCTTC.

The DNA for the CDR3 is TGTGCCAGCAGTTTTTCAGAGAACACTGAAGCTTTCTTT. Translated: CASSFSENTEAFF. The J gene is TRBJ1-1, the V gene TRBV6-6; D is undetermined. Trimming took 4 bases from V and 1 from J, leaving 7 bases between them. This CDR3 region has 13 residues. Germline values: CDR1 MNHNY, CDR2 SVGAGI (reference sequence).

The chain is built from TRBV2 and TRBJ2-7, with D possibly matching TRBD1 (7 bases). CDR1 and CDR2 (germline): SNHLY, FYNNEI. Between the trimmed V and J ends, which lost 6 bases and 3 bases, there was a span of 18 bases. The CDR3 totals 15 residues. The CDR3 DNA reads TGTGCCAGCAGCGCGGGACAGTTAATTTACTACGAGCAGTACTTC. Translating it yields CASSAGQLIYYEQYF. Complete variable domain (other parts from reference TRBV2 and TRBJ2-7): EPEVTQTPSHQVTQMGQEVILRCVPISNHLYFYWYRQILGQKVEFLVSFYNNEISEKSEIFDDQFSVERPDGSNFTLKIRSTKLEDSAMYFCASSAGQLIYYEQYFGPGTRLTVT.

V is TRBV19 and J is TRBJ1-2; D is uncertain. The germline CDR1 and CDR2 sequences are LNHDA and SQIVND (reference sequence). This CDR3 region has 14 residues. Trimming pared 3 bases from V and 2 bases from J, leaving 10 bases between. CDR3 nucleotides: TGTGCCAGTAGTATCGGCAGGCTGAACTATGGCTACACCTTC. Encoded protein: CASSIGRLNYGYTF.

The chain recombines TRBV13 with TRBJ2-7; possible D gene TRBD2, 6 bases. The CDR3 has 13 residues. V was shortened by 5 bases and J by 2 bases, with 10 bases between the two germline ends. Looked up from germline, CDR1 is PRHDT and CDR2 is FYEKMQ (reference sequence). The CDR3 protein is CASSRDLTYEQYF. For the CDR3, the DNA is TGTGCCAGCAGCCGGGACTTAACCTACGAGCAGTACTTC.

The gene calls are TRBV29-1 and TRBJ1-1; 7 bases are shared with TRBD1. The CDR3 consists of 15 residues. CDR1 and CDR2 (germline): SQVTM, ANQGSEA. With V trimmed by 4 bases and J by 0 bases, 8 bases remained unmatched. As DNA, the CDR3 is TGCAGCGTTGTTCAGACAGGGAACGTGAACACTGAAGCTTTCTTT. The encoded protein is CSVVQTGNVNTEAFF.

The rearrangement links TRBV10-2 to TRBJ2-1, with 8 positions matching TRBD2. V was clipped by 7 bases and J by 8 bases; unmatched bases: 10. The germline V gene has CDR1 WSHSY and CDR2 SAAADI. The CDR3 contains 14 residues. The CDR3 DNA sequence: TGCGCCAGCACGAAACTAGCGGACTTGGATGAGCAGTTCTTC. This encodes CASTKLADLDEQFF.

The table lists this clone with a few counts. This chain connects TRBV5-8 to TRBJ1-3; D gene uncertain. The CDR3 loop spans 14 amino acids. Germline V lookup: CDR1 SGHTS, CDR2 YDEGEE. With 0 bases removed from V and 4 bases from J, the gap between germline ends came to 8 bases. CDR3 amino acids: CASSLDRGGNTIYF. The CDR3 DNA reads as TGTGCCAGCAGCTTGGATCGGGGAGGAAACACCATATATTTT.

The genes are TRBV28 and TRBJ2-7; 13 bases match TRBD2. Germline-derived CDR1 and CDR2 are MDHEN and SYDVKM. There are 14 residues in the CDR3. V lost 7 bases to trimming and J lost 2 bases; unmatched junction nucleotides: 2. The CDR3 sequence: CASTGTSGTYEQYF. The CDR3, as DNA: TGTGCCAGCACCGGGACTAGCGGGACCTACGAGCAGTACTTC. Full variable domain (remainder filled in from reference TRBV28 and TRBJ2-7): DVKVTQSSRYLVKRTGEKVFLECVQDMDHENMFWYRQDPGLGLRLIYFSYDVKMKEKGDIPEGYSVSREKKERFSLILESASTNQTSMYLCASTGTSGTYEQYFGPGTRLTVT.

J is TRBJ1-2 and V is TRBV4-1, with 7 bases that match TRBD1. This CDR3 is built from 17 residues. The germline CDR1 and CDR2 sequences are MGHRA and YSYEKL. J gave up 2 bases and V 0 bases, and 9 bases lay outside the gene matches. The CDR3 loop reads CASSQEGWDSDNYGYTF. CDR3 DNA: TGCGCCAGCAGCCAAGAGGGGTGGGACAGCGACAACTATGGCTACACCTTC.

This chain connects TRBV4-2 to TRBJ2-3; 7 bases are shared with TRBD2. The CDR3 is 19 residues long. The V gene's germline CDR1 is LGHNA and CDR2 YNFKEQ. Unmatched junction bases numbered 19, after V lost 1 base and J lost 6 bases. CDR3 residues: CASSQVGRGGSFGVDTQYF. The CDR3 coding sequence is TGTGCCAGCAGCCAAGTAGGGAGGGGCGGCTCCTTCGGGGTGGATACGCAGTATTTT.

Notes on this clone: A read error may account for a junction end that differs from germline. The V gene is TRBV6-5, the J gene TRBJ2-3, with TRBD2 matching 12 bases. Germline V gene sequence: CDR1 MNHEY, CDR2 SVGAGI. This CDR3 region has 13 residues. This CDR3 reads CASSPRLAGAKWF. Here the CDR3 DNA reads TGTGCCAGCAGTCCCCGACTAGCGGGGGCCAAATGGTTC.

The genes are TRBV10-3 and TRBJ1-5; no clear D. Germline-derived CDR1 and CDR2 are ENHRY and SYGVKD. The CDR3 totals 14 residues. Trimming removed 6 bases from V and 2 bases from J, with 11 bases in between. The CDR3 sequence: CAISAQRGNQPQHF. CDR3 sequence (DNA): TGTGCCATCAGCGCCCAGCGGGGCAATCAGCCCCAGCATTTT.

The V gene is TRBV6-4, the J gene TRBJ1-5, with D uncertain. The CDR3 contains 13 residues. Deletions cut 2 bases from V and 9 bases from J, with 11 bases between. Germline V gene data show CDR1 as MRHNA and CDR2 as SNTAGT. CDR3 coding DNA: TGTGCCAGCAGTGACGACGGTGGAGGGCCCCAGCATTTT. It yields the protein CASSDDGGGPQHF.

The chain employs TRBV18 and TRBJ1-4; 8 nucleotides line up with TRBD1. The trim removed 3 bases at V and 8 bases at J, leaving 17 bases unmatched. CDR3 length: 18 residues. Germline assignment: CDR1 KGHSH and CDR2 LQKENI. The CDR3 region is CASSPPNTWTGSDEKLFF. DNA of the CDR3: TGTGCCAGCTCACCGCCTAATACGTGGACAGGGAGCGACGAAAAACTGTTTTTT.

This clone has at least ten counts. This rearrangement joins TRBV6-1 to TRBJ2-3, with TRBD1 identical over 9 bases. Germline V lookup: CDR1 MNHNS, CDR2 SASEGT. The CDR3 loop spans 14 amino acids. V shed 1 base and J 4 bases; nucleotides not matched to a gene: 0. The DNA of the CDR3 is TGTGCCAGCAGTGAAGGACAGGGGGCAGATACGCAGTATTTT. Its translation is CASSEGQGADTQYF.

The V and J genes are TRBV19 and TRBJ2-3; D perhaps matches TRBD2 (5 bases). This CDR3 comprises 12 residues. V dropped 5 bases and J dropped 5 bases, with 8 bases sitting between them. The germline CDR1 and CDR2 sequences are LNHDA and SQIVND (reference sequence). DNA of the CDR3: TGTGCCAGTAGTTCTGGAGGAGATACGCAGTATTTT. Translated, it gives CASSSGGDTQYF.

The chain recombines TRBV11-2 with TRBJ2-5, with D possibly TRBD2 on 6 matching bases. The CDR3 runs 14 residues. Germline V gene sequence: CDR1 SGHAT, CDR2 FQNNGV. V was trimmed by 2 bases and J by 5 bases, leaving 12 bases between them. For the CDR3, the DNA is TGTGCCAGCAGCTTAACGTCGGGAGTGGAGACCCAGTACTTC. Its translation is CASSLTSGVETQYF. The entire variable domain, with the rest obtained from reference TRBV11-2 and TRBJ2-5, is as follows: EAGVAQSPRYKIIEKRQSVAFWCNPISGHATLYWYQQILGQGPKLLIQFQNNGVVDDSQLPKDRFSAERLKGVDSTLKIQPAKLEDSAVYLCASSLTSGVETQYFGPGTRLLVL.

V is TRBV5-4 and J is TRBJ1-2; D might be TRBD1 (6 bases). The CDR3 is 13 amino acids. CDR1 and CDR2 from the germline V gene are SGHNT and YYREEE (reference sequence). Trimming stripped 6 bases from V and 4 bases from J, with 13 bases between. CDR3 amino acids: CASKGVGTYGYTF. The CDR3 DNA reads TGTGCCAGCAAGGGGGTAGGGACCTATGGCTACACCTTC.

The genes are TRBV5-6 and TRBJ2-7, with a weak D call TRBD1 (7 bases). CDR1 and CDR2 from the germline V gene are SGHDT and YYEEEE. V shed 4 bases and J shed 2 bases, with 16 bases lying between them. The CDR3 consists of 15 residues. The CDR3: CASSQGGRPAYEQYF. The CDR3 DNA follows: TGTGCCAGCAGCCAGGGGGGACGACCGGCCTACGAGCAGTACTTC.

The CDR3 loop reads CASSQGRTGVDEKLFF. The CDR3 DNA is TGCGCCAGCAGCCAAGGCAGGACAGGGGTGGATGAAAAACTGTTTTTT. The chain carries TRBV4-1 and TRBJ1-4; 9 bases are a match to TRBD1. V shed 1 base, J shed 6 bases, and the junction held 6 bases outside the gene matches. CDR1 MGHRA and CDR2 YSYEKL come from the germline V gene. The CDR3 is 16 residues long.

CDR3 bases: TGTGCCAGCAGCGTAGTCGTTAGCGGGACCACAGATACGCAGTATTTT. This translates into CASSVVVSGTTDTQYF. V is TRBV9 and J is TRBJ2-3, with 8 bases that match TRBD2. Germline CDR1 reads SGDLS; CDR2 reads YYNGEE. J gave up 2 bases and V 0 bases, and 5 bases lay outside the gene matches. The CDR3 covers 16 residues.

This chain joins TRBV5-1 and TRBJ2-1; 8 bases align to TRBD2. The CDR3 is 14 residues long. Germline CDR1 and CDR2: SGHRS and YFSETQ. Trimming at V came to 3 bases and at J to 4 bases, leaving 3 bases not matched to a gene. Here the CDR3 reads CASSSAGAYNEQFF. In DNA form, the CDR3 reads TGCGCCAGCAGCTCAGCGGGAGCGTACAATGAGCAGTTCTTC.

The chain carries TRBV5-4 and TRBJ2-7, with 9 positions matching TRBD1. Germline V CDR1 and CDR2: SGHNT, YYREEE (reference sequence). V was pared by 4 bases and J by 3 bases, with 5 bases of the junction left unmatched. This CDR3 spans 14 amino acids. CDR3 residues: CASSPGQGLYEQYF. DNA for the CDR3: TGTGCCAGCAGCCCGGGACAGGGACTCTACGAGCAGTACTTC.

The chain links TRBV5-4 to TRBJ2-1, with TRBD2 identical over 10 bases. This CDR3 has 17 residues. Germline assignment: CDR1 SGHNT and CDR2 YYREEE (reference sequence). V dropped 0 bases and J dropped 9; count of bases not matched to a gene: 12. Written as DNA, the CDR3 is TGTGCCAGCAGCTTGGCCGGAGCGGGAGGGCCCTCGAGTGAGCAGTTCTTC. Protein: CASSLAGAGGPSSEQFF.

The genes are TRBV5-6 and TRBJ1-4; D remains unclear. CDR3 size: 13 residues. The germline V gene has CDR1 SGHDT and CDR2 YYEEEE. Trimming took off 4 bases at V and 6 bases at J, with 10 bases between the two ends. CDR3 DNA sequence: TGTGCCAGCAGCCGTGTCCCTGATGAAAAACTGTTTTTT. The encoded protein is CASSRVPDEKLFF.

This clone appeared a few times. The chain uses TRBV2 and TRBJ1-5; D uncertain. In germline, CDR1 is SNHLY, CDR2 FYNNEI. The CDR3 length is 12 residues. Trimming took 9 bases from V and 7 from J, leaving 13 bases between them. The CDR3 protein is CASNNPLQPQHF. CDR3 DNA sequence: TGTGCCAGTAACAACCCATTGCAGCCCCAGCATTTT.

The J gene is TRBJ2-2, the V gene TRBV7-3; 12 bases agree with TRBD2. J was trimmed by 6 bases and V by 2 bases; bases with no gene match: 7. The CDR3 has 17 amino acids. Germline V CDR1 and CDR2: SGHTA, FQGTGA. This CDR3 reads CASSLSLAGGRSGELFF. Written as DNA, the CDR3 is TGTGCCAGCAGCTTATCCCTAGCGGGAGGGCGATCCGGGGAGCTGTTTTTT. The full variable domain, its missing parts supplied by reference TRBV7-3 and TRBJ2-2, is GAGVSQTPSNKVTEKGKYVELRCDPISGHTALYWYRQSLGQGPEFLIYFQGTGAADDSGLPNDRFFAVRPEGSVSTLKIQRTERGDSAVYLCASSLSLAGGRSGELFFGEGSRLTVL.